This T cell receptor (beta chain) was sequenced for a study of T cell responses to AZD1222 COVID-19 vaccine. Overall study findings and caveats: Spike-specific TCR breadth and depth rose after two AZD1222 doses. Repertoires were collected only later (after the peak T cell response had occurred). Donors were mostly white British, more females; clonal diversity possibly underestimated. Seropositive AZD1222 recipients at baseline numbered only five or six.

A note on this clone: What it binds is unknown.

The V gene's germline CDR1 is MNHEY and CDR2 SVGEGT. CDR3 size: 17 residues. V was cut by 3 bases and J by 0 bases, with 15 bases left in between. Clones were read by immunoSEQ multiplex PCR, and TCRdb kept only the in-frame ones, dropping some. The sample includes 130,000 to 150,000 clones, more than 75% seen only once; the top ten take 5.2%. This material consisted of peripheral blood, taken on day 0 of AZD1222 vaccination. The chain has TRBV6-2 or TRBV6-3 and TRBJ1-5; a possible D gene is TRBD1 (6 bases). The TCR was taken from an adult in good health. CDR3 coding DNA: TGTGCCAGCAGTTATCCTCGGCGGGGGGCTAGCAATCAGCCCCAGCATTTT. Amino acid sequence: CASSYPRRGASNQPQHF.